A single sample is the source of the 7 T cell receptor beta chains below, sequenced in a study of T cell responses to AZD1222 COVID-19 vaccine. Generated by immunoSEQ multiplex PCR, the TCRdb table keeps only in-frame clones and is missing some. The top ten clones hold under 3% of a sample with 100,000 or so clones, about 85% of them seen once. Specimen: peripheral blood, collected 28 days after the second AZD1222 dose. The receptor set was obtained from an adult who received the AZD1222 COVID-19 vaccine.

The sample holds one count of this clone. This chain connects TRBV11-2 to TRBJ2-7, with no clear D. The V end lost 6 bases, the J end lost 3 bases, and 9 bases lay between the germline ends. The CDR3 contains 12 residues. CDR1 is SGHAT and CDR2 is FQNNGV in the germline V gene. In nucleotides, the CDR3 is TGTGCCAGCAGTTTTCGGAACTACGAGCAGTACTTC. Its protein product is CASSFRNYEQYF.

This chain connects TRBV5-1 to TRBJ1-1; 7 bases are a match to TRBD1. The CDR3 is 16 residues long. The junction had 8 bases not matched to a gene; V was cut back by 2 bases and J by 1 base. Germline values: CDR1 SGHRS, CDR2 YFSETQ. The CDR3 spells CASSFLQGQRNTEAFF. CDR3 DNA sequence: TGCGCCAGCAGCTTTCTACAGGGGCAGAGGAACACTGAAGCTTTCTTT.

This chain joins TRBV19 and TRBJ1-5; TRBD1 agrees at 11 bases. This CDR3 has 15 amino acids. The V gene end was trimmed by 4 bases and the J gene end by 5 bases; junction bases not matched to a gene: 4. The germline V gene has CDR1 LNHDA and CDR2 SQIVND (reference sequence). Written as DNA, the CDR3 is TGTGCCAGTAGTAGCGGACAGGGGGCGTATCAGCCCCAGCATTTT. This codes for CASSSGQGAYQPQHF.

The V gene is TRBV3-1 (or the pseudogene TRBV3-2), the J gene TRBJ1-3; D is unclear. In germline, CDR1 is LGHDT, CDR2 YNNKEL (reference sequence). This CDR3 region has 15 residues. V lost 3 bases and J 0 bases, leaving 9 bases between the germline ends. CDR3: CASSHTLSSGNTIYF. DNA of the CDR3: TGTGCCAGCAGCCATACATTAAGCTCTGGAAACACCATATATTTT.

The chain joins TRBV7-9 to TRBJ1-1; a weak D match, TRBD1 (5 bases). The V end lost 1 base, the J end lost 3 bases, and 12 bases lay between the germline ends. Per the germline V gene, CDR1 is SEHNR and CDR2 is FQNEAQ (reference sequence). CDR3 length: 15 residues. For the CDR3, the DNA is TGTGCCAGCAGCTTAGGCGCGGGGGGTTACACTGAAGCTTTCTTT. Residues: CASSLGAGGYTEAFF.

The chain carries TRBV18 and TRBJ1-6; 9 bases align to TRBD1. The V and J ends lost 4 bases and 5 bases, in that order; junction bases with no gene match: 6. The CDR3 spans 16 residues. Per germline, CDR1 KGHSH and CDR2 LQKENI. CDR3 amino acids: CASSQDTGGHNSPLHF. The CDR3 coding sequence is TGTGCCAGCTCACAGGACACAGGGGGCCATAATTCACCCCTCCACTTT.

The V and J genes are TRBV30 and TRBJ1-5; 8 bases are a match to TRBD1. V shed 5 bases, J shed 4 bases, and the junction held 4 bases outside the gene matches. Germline V lookup: CDR1 GTSNPN, CDR2 SVGIG (reference sequence). This CDR3 region has 13 residues. The CDR3 loop reads CAWGQGTNQPQHF. The CDR3 coding sequence is TGTGCCTGGGGACAGGGTACGAATCAGCCCCAGCATTTT.